In this sample, the clone carrying this T cell receptor beta chain turned up once. What it recognizes is unknown. This CDR3 has 13 residues. Trimming shortened V by 4 bases and J by 4 bases, and 8 bases separated the two germline ends. CDR1 is SGHTA and CDR2 is FQGNSA in the germline V gene. Generated by immunoSEQ multiplex PCR, the TCRdb table keeps only in-frame clones and is missing some. Among 160,000 or so clones listed, around 86% were seen once. These data originate in a study of T cell responses to AZD1222 COVID-19 vaccine. Study conclusions and caveats: Breadth and depth of Spike-specific TCRs rose after two AZD1222 doses.

Samples with a second dose at about 4 or about 12 weeks were pooled together. V and J are TRBV7-2 and TRBJ1-3; weak D call: TRBD1 (5 bases). The TCR comes from an adult who received the AZD1222 COVID-19 vaccine. This material consisted of peripheral blood, taken 28 days after the second AZD1222 dose. Here the CDR3 reads CASSSGPGNTIYF. The CDR3 bases are TGTGCCAGCAGCTCAGGGCCCGGAAACACCATATATTTT.